This entry concerns a single T cell receptor beta chain. No antigen is known for it. The sample holds no much larger clone one base away, and base qualities are not on file. The library was obtained by the immunoSEQ multiplex PCR assay. For the multiplex PCR, a mixture combining 60 forward primers for TCR Vbeta segments and 13 reverse primers for TCR Jbeta segments was used. A multiplex PCR assay on genomic DNA amplified the CDR3 region of rearranged TCR beta genes. On the Illumina HiSeq System, the amplified TCR beta libraries were sequenced as 87-base-pair reads. Per the authors' processing: Across the 666 repertoires, a later analysis counted 80 million or so unique TCR beta chains, some 11 million of which were shared by at least two donors. Raw reads were error-corrected and collapsed into unique sequences by a nearest-neighbor algorithm in which closely related sequences were merged to remove PCR and sequencing errors. Alignment of CDR3 sequences to IMGT reference sequences was used to assign V, D and J gene segments. For a sequence to be retained, a match of at least six nucleotides to both a V gene segment and a J gene segment was required. Rearrangements were classified as productive when the CDR3 lacked stop codons and remained in frame with V and J, and all other rearrangements were classified as non-productive. Following IMGT convention, CDR3 was defined as the stretch from the second conserved V-encoded cysteine up to the conserved J-encoded phenylalanine. The earlier analysis of a few hundred of the donors excluded any sequence lacking an unambiguous match to a single V gene segment. In an earlier analysis of a few hundred of the donors, V segments were called functional above 56.7% productive rearrangements and were called segregating when the between-donor standard deviation exceeded 5%. To diagnose cytomegalovirus status from the catalog of TCR beta chain sequences, a statistical classification framework was built. In a later analysis, V and J genes were assigned by comparing TCR nucleotide sequences against IMGT/GENE-DB human TR gene sequences. A later analysis assigned CDR3 sequences and most-parsimonious VDJ recombination scenarios with the TCRdist pipeline. In a later analysis, each TCR beta chain was defined by its CDR3 amino acid sequence together with its V-gene family, and reads without a unique V-gene family were excluded. To address suspected cross-contamination and a sequencing artifact, a later analysis removed roughly 640 highly shared, low-generation-probability nucleotide sequences. For each public chain, a later analysis derived a clonal expansion index from normalized ranks of inferred template counts within each repertoire. A later analysis computed generation probabilities with a VDJ recombination model fitted to out-of-frame rearrangements, and checked the results against IGoR. In a later analysis, hypergeometric tests were used to score TCR-TCR, TCR-HLA and TCR-CMV co-occurrence, with a repertoire-size bias correction applied to TCR pairs. To estimate false discovery rates, a later analysis permuted the HLA or CMV assignments 20 times. In a later analysis, co-occurring TCRs were grouped using DBSCAN, with TCRdist sequence similarity added in when clustering inside HLA-allele-positive subsets. For co-occurrence clustering, repertoires with fewer than 30,000 or more than 120,000 public chains were excluded, along with about five repertoires with anomalous nucleotide sharing. TCRdb took over this immuneACCESS table, retaining in-frame rearrangements with V and J assigned. Such tables are incomplete; in checked studies, under half of the missing clones stem from an unresolved V gene, and the remainder is unexplained. V, J and clone size derive from that table, while D and trimming were established from the DNA sequence. This sample gives 150,000 to 200,000 clones in total; around 78% of them show up just once. In total, the top ten clones hold under 2.5% of the sample.

The cohort consisted of hundreds of healthy bone marrow donors. Cohort members were all nominally healthy when sampled, although unrecorded immune exposures were likely present. The donor was CMV seropositive and belonged to the group of over 250 seropositive cohort members. A peripheral blood sample was collected from each donor, and TCR beta sequencing was performed on peripheral blood mononuclear cells. Genomic DNA was extracted from the blood cell samples with the Qiagen DNeasy Blood Extraction Kit. These data belong to a study of cytomegalovirus exposure and HLA in healthy donors (dated by TCRdb to the late 2010s). Regarding the complete study: In an earlier analysis of approximately 640 of the donors, about 260 Gb of sequence data and 90 million to 130 million unique TCR beta sequences from 180 million or so T cells were reported. Around 320 gigabases of sequencing data and 78 million or so unique TCR sequences were included in an early release covering several hundred HLA-typed donors. Among the 398 genotyped donors, around 79% belonged to the genetic ancestry cluster associated with self-reported Caucasian donors. The study aimed to test whether cataloging public T cell receptors could reveal signatures of past pathogen exposure. The study profiled the T cell repertoires of fewer than 850 subjects by immunosequencing and related them to cytomegalovirus serostatus. Along with the roughly 610-subject first cohort, a separate validation cohort of over a hundred different subjects was used. To predict cytomegalovirus infection status, the study brought together high-throughput TCR immunosequencing, statistical association of individual TCRs with disease status, and machine learning. To study patterns of TCR occurrence, a later analysis re-analyzed previously published TCR beta repertoires from 600 to 750 donors and added high-resolution HLA genotyping. In the later analysis, no new phenotypic data were used to find candidate immune exposures; instead, reliance was placed on TCR beta sequences and their occurrence across donors. In an earlier analysis of 587 of the donors, high-throughput TCR beta sequencing was used to judge whether each TCR beta V gene segment behaved as functional or pseudogenic. Donor age, sex, ethnicity and CMV serostatus were compiled alongside the repertoire data. A later genetic analysis used genome-wide SNP genotypes for about 65% of the roughly 700 donors, treating that subset as a discovery cohort. All discovery cohort repertoires had been generated on a single sequencing platform. Both class I and class II loci were covered by HLA typing, at four-digit resolution. Typing coverage differed by locus: A, B, C, DRB1 and DQB1 were typed in about 629-640 donors, DQA1 in around 500, DPA1 in around 610, and DPB1 in 400 to 480. Roughly five DR-DQ haplotypes were handled as single units for association and clustering, since linkage in the cohort was strong. On average, roughly 250,000 unique TCR beta nucleotide sequences were sequenced per donor among a few hundred genotyped donors of the cohort, with 15% to 20% of those sequences being non-productive. Points the paper makes about the study in general: A total of 150 to 200 TCR beta chains were listed by the study as associated with cytomegalovirus. Some IMGT-functional V segments, including TRBV6-2 and TRBV6-3, could not be told apart with the 87-base-pair reads, so those segments were excluded. Several of the top co-occurrence clusters appeared to be linked to parvovirus B19, influenza, CMV and Epstein-Barr virus, according to a later analysis. When HLA alleles, especially DR and DQ, strongly co-occurred, TCR associations were difficult to assign to individual alleles. In both the original and validation cohorts, the classifier was reported to diagnose cytomegalovirus status with high specificity and sensitivity. V-gene and J-gene trimming of TCR beta chains was associated with a missense DCLRE1C variant in a later genetic analysis, and the association was replicated in an independent cohort. Linkage disequilibrium might explain the correlated functional status among segregating V segments, but an unknown experimental factor could not be excluded. The only immune exposure information available for the cohort was CMV serostatus. A later analysis associated 16,951 TCR beta sequences with specific HLA alleles at a false discovery rate of 0.05. Because counts were too low, some 16 rarely observed V segments, including chromosome 9 orphons, were excluded from the earlier analysis of some 590 of the donors. Compared with equally common non-associated chains, HLA-associated TCR beta chains in a later analysis were more clonally expanded and had lower generation probabilities. The cohort was sequenced for TCR beta chains only, and without alpha or paired-chain data the features that could be detected were limited. HLA typing was unavailable for some donors at each locus, so association tests used only the typed subset. A few of the identified cytomegalovirus-associated TCR beta chains were confirmed in vitro to be specific for cytomegalovirus antigens. In a later analysis, most CMV-associated TCR beta chains were found to appear HLA-restricted, with HLA associations seemingly driven largely by CMV exposure. According to a later genetic analysis, donors in an Asian-associated ancestry cluster had fewer N-insertions in productive TCRs than the approximately 690-donor mean. Roughly uniform sequencing depth across donors was assumed in presence/absence analyses, although this assumption may not hold. The authors suggested that the approach could potentially be generalized to other disease states and immunological phenotypes. In a later analysis, TCR association rates were found to vary across HLA loci, with the most associated TCRs seen for DRB1 alleles and the fewest for HLA-C alleles. Broadly in line with IMGT annotations, most TCR beta V segments showed up in productive rearrangements about 87% or about 30% of the time in an earlier analysis of several hundred of the donors. A further reported finding was that TCR beta sequences accurately predicted the HLA-A and HLA-B alleles for most subjects in the first cohort. Across donors, most TCR sequences were observed very rarely, whereas some public TCRs were present in many individuals. A group of highly shared sequence variants was considered likely to be a technical artifact of the sequencing pipeline.

The CDR3 numbers 14 residues from cysteine through phenylalanine. Of the read, only the CDR3 DNA is kept; its 42 bases are in frame from base 1. V and J are trimmed by 6 bases and 3 bases, and the gene matches miss 7 bases of the junction. According to the germline V gene, CDR1 reads LGHNT and CDR2 reads FRNRAP. The clonotype was recovered from a woman in her 30s in good health and CMV-seropositive. The chain employs TRBV12-5 and TRBJ1-2, with 7 bases in between that match TRBD1. Sample: PBMCs. CDR3 loop: CASGRDREDYGYTF. The base sequence is TGTGCTAGTGGCCGAGACAGGGAGGACTATGGCTACACCTTC.